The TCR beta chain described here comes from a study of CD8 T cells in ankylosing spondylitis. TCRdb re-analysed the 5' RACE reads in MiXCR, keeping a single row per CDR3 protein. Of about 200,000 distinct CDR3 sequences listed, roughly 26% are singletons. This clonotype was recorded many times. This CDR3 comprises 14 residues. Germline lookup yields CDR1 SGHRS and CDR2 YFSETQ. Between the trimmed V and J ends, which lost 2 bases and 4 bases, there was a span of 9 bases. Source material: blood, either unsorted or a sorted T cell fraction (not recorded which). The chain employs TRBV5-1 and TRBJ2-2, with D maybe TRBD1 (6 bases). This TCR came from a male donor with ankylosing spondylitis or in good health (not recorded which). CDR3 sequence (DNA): TGCGCCAGCAGCTTTGGGGGCGGCACCGGGGAGCTGTTTTTT. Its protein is CASSFGGGTGELFF.